This T cell receptor (beta chain) was recovered during a study of cytomegalovirus exposure and HLA in healthy donors. As for the study in general: From HLA-typed donors, an early data release held roughly 80 million unique TCRs.

Use of 60 Vbeta and 13 Jbeta primers characterized the PCR. Method: immunoSEQ multiplex PCR; TCRdb's copy keeps in-frame clones and lacks some. This sample has approximately 170,000 clones; more than 80% occur once, and the top ten carry less than 2.5%. The V gene's germline CDR1 is SGHRS and CDR2 YFSETQ. The V segment lost 3 bases and the J segment 0 bases; nucleotides outside the gene matches: 12. CDR3 length equals 18 residues. This clone was recorded once. Sequenced: PBMCs. This chain uses TRBV5-1 with TRBJ2-3; 8 bases are shared with TRBD2. This receptor was identified in a male donor in good health and CMV-seronegative. For the CDR3, the DNA is TGCGCCAGCAGCTGGGGGGGGAGCGGGAGAATCAGCACAGATACGCAGTATTTT. It codes for CASSWGGSGRISTDTQYF.